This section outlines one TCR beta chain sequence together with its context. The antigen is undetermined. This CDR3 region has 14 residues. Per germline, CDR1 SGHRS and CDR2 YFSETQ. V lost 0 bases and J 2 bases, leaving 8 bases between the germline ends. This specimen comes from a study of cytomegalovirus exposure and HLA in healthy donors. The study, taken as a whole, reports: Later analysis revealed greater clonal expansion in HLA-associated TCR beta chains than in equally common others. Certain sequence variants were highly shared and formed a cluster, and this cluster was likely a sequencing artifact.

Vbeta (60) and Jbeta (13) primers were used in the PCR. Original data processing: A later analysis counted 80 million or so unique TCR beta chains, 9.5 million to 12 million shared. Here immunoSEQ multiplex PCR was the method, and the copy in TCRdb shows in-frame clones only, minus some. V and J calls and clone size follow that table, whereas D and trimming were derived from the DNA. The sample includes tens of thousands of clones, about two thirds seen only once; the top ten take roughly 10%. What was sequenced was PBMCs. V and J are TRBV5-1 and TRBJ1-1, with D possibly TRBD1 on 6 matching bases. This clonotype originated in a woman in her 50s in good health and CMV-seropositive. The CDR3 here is CASSLAQGNTEAFF. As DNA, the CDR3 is TGCGCCAGCAGCTTGGCACAGGGAAACACTGAAGCTTTCTTT.